This T cell receptor beta chain was found in a study of regulatory T cells in long-lasting Graves disease. The study, taken as a whole, reports: Favored gene segments in persistent disease were TRBV28, TRBJ1-2 and TRBJ2-5. Persistent patients shared more public clonotypes (about 2,700) than new patients (under 1,000).

This clonotype showed up many times. Its target is unknown. Assembly of TCR beta libraries relied on iRepertoire HTBI primers together with Arm-PCR of CDR3 regions. In the authors' methods: Identified across the samples were fewer than 70 TRBV segments and about 15 TRBJ segments. TCRdb processed the multiplex PCR reads anew with MiXCR; each CDR3 protein has one entry. These V and J calls rely on TCRdb rather than the paper's analysis. The repertoire holds some 340,000 distinct CDR3 sequences, with roughly 25% as singletons. There are 14 residues in the CDR3. Unmatched junction bases numbered 3, after V lost 6 bases and J lost 6 bases. Germline V gene lookup returns CDR1 MNHEY and CDR2 SMNVEV (reference sequence). Time point denoted: persistent/refractory GD, antithyroid drugs over 5 years with positive TRAb. PBMC-extracted RNA yielded the TCR library.

Sequences were derived from peripheral blood mononuclear cells (PBMCs), sampled when the disease was refractory, from a patient treated with antithyroid drugs. This receptor was obtained from a woman between 35 and 50 years old with Graves disease. This chain links TRBV27 with TRBJ2-2; 11 bases map to TRBD2. This chain's CDR3 is CASSLLAGAGELFF. The CDR3 DNA follows: TGTGCCAGCAGCTTACTAGCGGGAGCCGGGGAGCTGTTTTTT.